This section outlines one TCR beta chain sequence together with its context. Its antigen remains unidentified. These data originate in a study of shared clonotypes between healthy human individuals. The study, taken as a whole, reports: Limited genetic and exposure-history diversity came from having few donors.

CDR3 length: 15 amino acids. Germline assignment: CDR1 GTSNPN and CDR2 SVGIG (reference sequence). At the deep level, the assay was run. Over several immunoSEQ plates, each subset's genomic DNA was distributed in even portions. Clones were sequenced by immunoSEQ multiplex PCR, and TCRdb holds only the in-frame ones, with some missing. The sample consists of under 2,500,000 clones, nearly 97% of them appearing once. The chain links TRBV30 to TRBJ1-1, with TRBD1 matching over 11 bases. The sample was naive CD4+ T cells sorted from blood. Subset here: CD45RA+ positively selected. The receptor comes from a man younger than 30 in good health. CDR3 residues: CEGPGQGVMDTEAFF. The CDR3 nucleotides read TGTGAGGGGCCGGGACAGGGGGTCATGGACACTGAAGCTTTCTTT.